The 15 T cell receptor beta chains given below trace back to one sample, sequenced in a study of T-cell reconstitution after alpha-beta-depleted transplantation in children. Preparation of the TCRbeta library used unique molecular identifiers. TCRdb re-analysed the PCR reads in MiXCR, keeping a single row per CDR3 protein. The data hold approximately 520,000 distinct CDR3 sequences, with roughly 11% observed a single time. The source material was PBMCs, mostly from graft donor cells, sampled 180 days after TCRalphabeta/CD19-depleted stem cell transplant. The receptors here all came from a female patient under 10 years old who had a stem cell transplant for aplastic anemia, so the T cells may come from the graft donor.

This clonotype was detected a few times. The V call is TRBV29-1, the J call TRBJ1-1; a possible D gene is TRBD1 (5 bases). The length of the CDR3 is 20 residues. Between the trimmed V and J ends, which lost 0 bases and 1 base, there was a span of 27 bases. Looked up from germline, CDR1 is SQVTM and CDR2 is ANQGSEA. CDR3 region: CSVEDVWSDTGTGGNTEAFF. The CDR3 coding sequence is TGCAGCGTTGAAGATGTGTGGTCGGACACCGGGACTGGAGGGAACACTGAAGCTTTCTTT.

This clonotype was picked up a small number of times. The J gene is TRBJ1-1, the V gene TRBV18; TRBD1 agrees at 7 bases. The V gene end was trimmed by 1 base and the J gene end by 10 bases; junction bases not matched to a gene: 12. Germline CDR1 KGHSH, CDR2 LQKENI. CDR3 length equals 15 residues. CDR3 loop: CASSPQRGRGYVAFF. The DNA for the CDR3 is TGTGCCAGCTCACCACAGAGGGGGCGCGGCTATGTAGCTTTCTTT.

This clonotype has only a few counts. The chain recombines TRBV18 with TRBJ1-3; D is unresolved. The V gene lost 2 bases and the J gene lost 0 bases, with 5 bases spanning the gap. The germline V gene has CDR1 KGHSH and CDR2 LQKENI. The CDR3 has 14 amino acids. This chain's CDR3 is CASSPDNSGNTIYF. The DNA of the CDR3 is TGTGCCAGCTCACCAGACAACTCTGGAAACACCATATATTTT.

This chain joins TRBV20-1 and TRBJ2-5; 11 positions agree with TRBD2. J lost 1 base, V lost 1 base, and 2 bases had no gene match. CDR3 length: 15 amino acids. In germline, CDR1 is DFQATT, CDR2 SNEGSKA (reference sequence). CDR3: CSARGTSGPQETQYF. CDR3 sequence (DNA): TGCAGTGCTAGAGGGACTAGCGGGCCCCAAGAGACCCAGTACTTC.

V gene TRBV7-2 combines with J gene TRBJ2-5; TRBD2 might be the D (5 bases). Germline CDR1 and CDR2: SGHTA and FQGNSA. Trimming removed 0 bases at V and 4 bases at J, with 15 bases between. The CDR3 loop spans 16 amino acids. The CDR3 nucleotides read TGTGCCAGCAGCTTAGCACCCGTTCCGGGATCAGAGACCCAGTACTTC. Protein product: CASSLAPVPGSETQYF.

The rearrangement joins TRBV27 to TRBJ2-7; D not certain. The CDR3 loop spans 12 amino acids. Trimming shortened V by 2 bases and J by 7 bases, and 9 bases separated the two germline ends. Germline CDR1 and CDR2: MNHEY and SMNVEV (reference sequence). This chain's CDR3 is CASSLLSGEQYF. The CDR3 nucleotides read TGTGCCAGCAGTTTACTGTCCGGGGAGCAGTACTTC.

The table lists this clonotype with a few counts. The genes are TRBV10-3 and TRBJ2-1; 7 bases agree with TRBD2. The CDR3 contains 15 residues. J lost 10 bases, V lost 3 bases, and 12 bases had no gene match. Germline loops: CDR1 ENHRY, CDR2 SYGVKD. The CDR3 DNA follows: TGTGCCATCAGTGATAGAGGGAGGGCCTCTTGGGAGCAGTTCTTC. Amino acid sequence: CAISDRGRASWEQFF.

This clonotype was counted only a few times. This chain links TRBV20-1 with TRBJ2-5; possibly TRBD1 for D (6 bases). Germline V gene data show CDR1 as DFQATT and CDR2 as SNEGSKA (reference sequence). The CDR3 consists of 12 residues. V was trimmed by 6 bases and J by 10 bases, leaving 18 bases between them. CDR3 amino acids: CSAQDSDFLQYF. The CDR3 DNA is TGCAGTGCCCAGGACAGCGACTTCCTCCAGTACTTC.

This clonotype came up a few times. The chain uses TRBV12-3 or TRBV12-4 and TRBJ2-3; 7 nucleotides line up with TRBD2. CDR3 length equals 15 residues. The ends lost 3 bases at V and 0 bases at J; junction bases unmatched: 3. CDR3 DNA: TGTGCCAGCAGTTTTACTAGCGTGAGCACAGATACGCAGTATTTT. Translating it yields CASSFTSVSTDTQYF.

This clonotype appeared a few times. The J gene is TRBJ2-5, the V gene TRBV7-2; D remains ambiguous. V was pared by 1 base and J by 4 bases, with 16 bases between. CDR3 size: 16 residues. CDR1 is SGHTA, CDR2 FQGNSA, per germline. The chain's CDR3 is CASSLVQVLPGETQYF. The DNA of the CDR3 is TGTGCCAGCAGCTTAGTTCAGGTTTTACCAGGAGAGACCCAGTACTTC.

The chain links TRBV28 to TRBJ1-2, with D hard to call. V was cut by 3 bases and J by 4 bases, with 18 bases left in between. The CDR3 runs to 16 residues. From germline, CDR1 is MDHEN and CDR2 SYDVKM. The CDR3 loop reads CASSFGWYGARYGYTF. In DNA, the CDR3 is TGTGCCAGCAGTTTCGGCTGGTATGGTGCACGCTATGGCTACACCTTC.

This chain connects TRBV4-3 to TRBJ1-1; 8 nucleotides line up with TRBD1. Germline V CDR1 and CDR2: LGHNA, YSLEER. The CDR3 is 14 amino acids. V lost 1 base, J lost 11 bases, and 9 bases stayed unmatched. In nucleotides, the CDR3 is TGCGCCAGCAGCCAAGCCCATACGCAGGGGGCGGCTTTCTTT. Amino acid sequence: CASSQAHTQGAAFF.

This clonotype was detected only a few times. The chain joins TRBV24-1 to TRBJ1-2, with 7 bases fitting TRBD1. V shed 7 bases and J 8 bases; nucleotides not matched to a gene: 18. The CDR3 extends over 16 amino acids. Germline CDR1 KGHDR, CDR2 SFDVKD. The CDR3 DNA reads TGTGCCACCAGCAGCTCCATCCGACAGGGCCCAGGGGGCTACACCTTC. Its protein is CATSSSIRQGPGGYTF.

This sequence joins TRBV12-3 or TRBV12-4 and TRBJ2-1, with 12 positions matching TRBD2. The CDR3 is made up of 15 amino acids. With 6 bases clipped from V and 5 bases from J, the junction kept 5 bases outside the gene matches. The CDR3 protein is CASSPSGRANNEQFF. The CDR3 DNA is TGTGCCAGCAGCCCTAGCGGGAGGGCCAACAATGAGCAGTTCTTC.

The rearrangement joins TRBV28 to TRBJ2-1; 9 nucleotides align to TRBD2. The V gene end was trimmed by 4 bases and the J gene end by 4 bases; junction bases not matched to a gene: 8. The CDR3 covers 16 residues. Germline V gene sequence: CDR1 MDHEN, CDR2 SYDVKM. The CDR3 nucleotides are TGTGCCAGCAGTTCCCCGCGGGAGGGCCGGTACAATGAGCAGTTCTTC. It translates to CASSSPREGRYNEQFF. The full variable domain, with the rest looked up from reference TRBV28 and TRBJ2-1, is DVKVTQSSRYLVKRTGEKVFLECVQDMDHENMFWYRQDPGLGLRLIYFSYDVKMKEKGDIPEGYSVSREKKERFSLILESASTNQTSMYLCASSSPREGRYNEQFFGPGTRLTVL.